Listed here are 23 T cell receptor beta chains from one sample, sequenced in a study of cytomegalovirus exposure and HLA in healthy donors. Amplification used 60 Vbeta primers and 13 Jbeta primers. The data were produced by immunoSEQ multiplex PCR, yet TCRdb's version contains in-frame clones alone and is incomplete. The sample has over 90,000 clones, approximately 72% seen once; the top ten hold under 3.5%. The specimen sequenced was PBMCs. The origin of the receptors is a female donor in good health and CMV-seropositive.

The V and J genes are TRBV28 and TRBJ1-5; TRBD1 might be the D (6 bases). Germline loops: CDR1 MDHEN, CDR2 SYDVKM. V lost 5 bases and J 7 bases, leaving 15 bases between the germline ends. The CDR3 totals 14 residues. The CDR3 region has the DNA TGTGCCAGCAGTATCGGGGGGGCAGGGCAGCCCCAGCATTTT. This gives the protein CASSIGGAGQPQHF. The full variable domain, completed using reference TRBV28 and TRBJ1-5, is DVKVTQSSRYLVKRTGEKVFLECVQDMDHENMFWYRQDPGLGLRLIYFSYDVKMKEKGDIPEGYSVSREKKERFSLILESASTNQTSMYLCASSIGGAGQPQHFGDGTRLSIL.

The chain has TRBV30 and TRBJ1-5; no definite D call. This CDR3 comprises 12 residues. Trimming removed 2 bases from V and 4 bases from J, with 6 bases in between. CDR1 is GTSNPN, CDR2 SVGIG, per germline (reference sequence). CDR3 region: CAWSSPNQPQHF. CDR3 nucleotide sequence: TGTGCCTGGAGTTCCCCTAATCAGCCCCAGCATTTT. Together with reference TRBV30 and TRBJ1-5, the CDR3 gives the full variable domain: SQTIHQWPATLVQPVGSPLSLECTVEGTSNPNLYWYRQAAGRGLQLLFYSVGIGQISSEVPQNLSASRPQDRQFILSSKKLLLSDSGFYLCAWSSPNQPQHFGDGTRLSIL.

V is TRBV7-6 and J is TRBJ2-1; 8 bases match TRBD1. V trimming: 5 bases; J trimming: 6 bases; junction bases outside the gene matches: 12. Germline assignment: CDR1 SGHVS and CDR2 FNYEAQ. The CDR3 is 16 residues long. Written as DNA, the CDR3 is TGTGCCAGCAGCCTAGGGACAGGCATAGGTGGCAATGAGCAGTTCTTC. It codes for CASSLGTGIGGNEQFF.

The J gene is TRBJ2-7, the V gene TRBV7-2; tentative D call: TRBD2 (5 bases). V lost 3 bases to trimming and J lost 2 bases, with 14 bases between them. The CDR3 totals 15 residues. Germline-derived CDR1 and CDR2 are SGHTA and FQGNSA. CDR3 in amino acids: CASSLDWRRTYEQYF. Written as DNA, the CDR3 is TGTGCCAGCAGCTTGGACTGGCGGCGGACCTACGAGCAGTACTTC.

In DNA, the CDR3 is TGTGCCAGCAGCTTAAGTACAGGGGGGCATGGCTACACCTTC. Translating gives CASSLSTGGHGYTF. J is TRBJ1-2 and V is TRBV7-8; 8 bases line up with TRBD1. The CDR3 covers 14 residues. V dropped 2 bases and J dropped 6; count of bases not matched to a gene: 5. Per the germline V gene, CDR1 is SGHVS and CDR2 is FQNEAQ.

The chain couples TRBV9 to TRBJ1-1; no clear D. This CDR3 is built from 13 residues. The germline V gene has CDR1 SGDLS and CDR2 YYNGEE. The V end lost 2 bases, the J end lost 8 bases, and 13 bases lay between the germline ends. The DNA for the CDR3 is TGTGCCAGCAGCGTGGCCGGCGGGAACGAAGCTTTCTTT. Amino acid sequence: CASSVAGGNEAFF.

The V call is TRBV30, the J call TRBJ1-2; TRBD1 might be the D (5 bases). CDR1 is GTSNPN, CDR2 SVGIG, per germline (reference sequence). The CDR3 is made up of 13 amino acids. Deletions cut 3 bases from V and 8 bases from J, with 16 bases between. The CDR3 DNA reads TGTGCCTGGAGATGGGACTCCGAAAACGGCTACACCTTC. Translated: CAWRWDSENGYTF.

J is TRBJ2-7 and V is TRBV28; TRBD2 matches 8 bases. Germline loops: CDR1 MDHEN, CDR2 SYDVKM. This CDR3 comprises 14 residues. V was pared by 7 bases and J by 5 bases, with 10 bases of the junction left unmatched. The CDR3 protein is CASTPGGGRHEQYF. In DNA form, the CDR3 reads TGTGCCAGCACCCCGGGGGGGGGCCGTCACGAGCAGTACTTC.

This chain connects TRBV5-4 to TRBJ2-5; 9 bases map to TRBD1. Germline lookup yields CDR1 SGHNT and CDR2 YYREEE (reference sequence). With 1 base clipped from V and 3 bases from J, the junction kept 1 base outside the gene matches. The CDR3 loop spans 14 amino acids. CDR3 amino acids: CASSLRTGEETQYF. CDR3 in DNA: TGTGCCAGCAGCTTGAGGACAGGGGAAGAGACCCAGTACTTC.

The chain employs TRBV6-1 and TRBJ2-7; D possibly corresponds to TRBD2 (6 bases). Germline V lookup: CDR1 MNHNS, CDR2 SASEGT. The CDR3 runs 14 residues. V gave up 6 bases and J gave up 5 bases, with 17 bases separating them. In DNA, the CDR3 is TGTGCCAGCAGGCTATCGGGAGCCGGTCACGAGCAGTACTTC. This codes for CASRLSGAGHEQYF.

This rearrangement joins TRBV10-3 to TRBJ1-3; D uncertain. Germline V gene sequence: CDR1 ENHRY, CDR2 SYGVKD. V lost 8 bases and J 4 bases, leaving 15 bases between the germline ends. This CDR3 is 14 amino acids long. CDR3 nucleotides: TGTGCCATCGGGTTGGGAGGAGCCGGAAACACCATATATTTT. It encodes CAIGLGGAGNTIYF.

CDR3 in DNA: TGTGCCAGCAGCCCGGGGCAGGGGGAGCGCTACACCTTC. Amino acid sequence: CASSPGQGERYTF. The chain carries TRBV7-3 and TRBJ1-2; TRBD1 aligns across 7 bases. CDR3 length equals 13 residues. Germline CDR1 is SGHTA and CDR2 is FQGTGA. Losses at the gene ends were 5 bases for V and 9 bases for J; bases not matched to a gene: 9.

V and J are TRBV28 and TRBJ1-5, with D maybe TRBD1 (5 bases). Trimming took 4 bases from V and 5 from J, leaving 9 bases between them. Looked up from germline, CDR1 is MDHEN and CDR2 is SYDVKM. The CDR3 spans 13 residues. CDR3 protein: CASSSRGDQPQHF. The CDR3 bases are TGTGCCAGCAGTTCTAGGGGTGATCAGCCCCAGCATTTT. The variable domain in full, with the rest retrieved from reference TRBV28 and TRBJ1-5, is DVKVTQSSRYLVKRTGEKVFLECVQDMDHENMFWYRQDPGLGLRLIYFSYDVKMKEKGDIPEGYSVSREKKERFSLILESASTNQTSMYLCASSSRGDQPQHFGDGTRLSIL.

The rearrangement joins TRBV19 to TRBJ2-2; D uncertain. CDR1 and CDR2 (germline): LNHDA, SQIVND (reference sequence). The germline V and J ends were trimmed by 5 bases and 5 bases, with 3 bases remaining between them. The CDR3 has 11 amino acids. The CDR3 here is CASSYTGELFF. CDR3 nucleotides: TGTGCCAGTAGTTATACCGGGGAGCTGTTTTTT. The full variable domain, its missing parts supplied by reference TRBV19 and TRBJ2-2, is DGGITQSPKYLFRKEGQNVTLSCEQNLNHDAMYWYRQDPGQGLRLIYYSQIVNDFQKGDIAEGYSVSREKKESFPLTVTSAQKNPTAFYLCASSYTGELFFGEGSRLTVL.

This chain connects TRBV5-4 to TRBJ2-1; no firm D call. Germline values: CDR1 SGHNT, CDR2 YYREEE (reference sequence). V lost 4 bases and J 3 bases, leaving 17 bases between the germline ends. The CDR3 consists of 16 residues. Here the CDR3 DNA reads TGTGCCAGCAGCGCCGGCGGTTTCGTCGGCTACAATGAGCAGTTCTTC. Translated: CASSAGGFVGYNEQFF.

The rearrangement uses TRBV5-1 and TRBJ1-2; perhaps TRBD1 as D (5 bases). This CDR3 spans 14 amino acids. The germline V gene has CDR1 SGHRS and CDR2 YFSETQ. V lost 2 bases and J 4 bases, leaving 12 bases between the germline ends. As DNA, the CDR3 is TGCGCCAGCAGCTTAGGAGGGGTTGGCTATGGCTACACCTTC. Translated: CASSLGGVGYGYTF.

The chain links TRBV5-1 to TRBJ2-1; 7 bases agree with TRBD1. Trimming cost V 7 bases and J 8 bases; bases outside gene matches: 9. The length of the CDR3 is 13 residues. Germline lookup yields CDR1 SGHRS and CDR2 YFSETQ. The CDR3 reads CASARGPGDEQFF. The DNA for the CDR3 is TGCGCCAGCGCAAGGGGGCCTGGGGATGAGCAGTTCTTC.

This clone was observed a few times. The J gene is TRBJ2-2, the V gene TRBV6-5; TRBD1 agrees at 7 bases. The CDR3 has 13 residues. Germline V gene data show CDR1 as MNHEY and CDR2 as SVGAGI. With V trimmed by 8 bases and J by 6 bases, 6 bases remained unmatched. The CDR3 loop is CASGRQGSGELFF. The CDR3 region has the DNA TGTGCCAGCGGGAGACAGGGCTCCGGGGAGCTGTTTTTT.

The sample holds one count of this clone. This rearrangement joins TRBV7-2 to TRBJ2-5; no reliable D call. Near its end, the DNA agrees better with TRBJ2-7, so the J call may be wrong. Germline CDR1 SGHTA, CDR2 FQGNSA. The CDR3 consists of 11 residues. CDR3 DNA: TGTGCCAGCAGCAAAACCTACGAGCAGTACTTC. It yields the protein CASSKTYEQYF.

This clone was seen only a few times. The rearrangement joins TRBV30 to TRBJ2-7; 10 bases match TRBD1. The CDR3 spans 12 residues. V lost 4 bases, J lost 6 bases, and 3 bases stayed unmatched. The germline V gene has CDR1 GTSNPN and CDR2 SVGIG (reference sequence). Here the CDR3 DNA reads TGTGCCTGGAAGGGGACAGGGGTCGAGCAGTACTTC. Amino acid sequence: CAWKGTGVEQYF.

The chain recombines TRBV5-6 with TRBJ2-7; D perhaps matches TRBD2 (5 bases). This CDR3 has 13 residues. The V and J ends lost 1 base and 1 base respectively, with 6 bases between them. The germline V gene has CDR1 SGHDT and CDR2 YYEEEE. In DNA form, the CDR3 reads TGTGCCAGCAGCTTGTGGAGGTCCTACGAGCAGTACTTC. This encodes CASSLWRSYEQYF.

The chain is built from TRBV2 and TRBJ1-1; 7 nucleotides align to TRBD1. J was trimmed by 1 base and V by 7 bases; bases with no gene match: 9. The CDR3 is made up of 15 amino acids. CDR1 and CDR2 (germline): SNHLY, FYNNEI. The CDR3 region is CASTTSGTENTEAFF. CDR3 DNA: TGTGCCAGCACCACTTCCGGGACAGAGAACACTGAAGCTTTCTTT.

The chain carries TRBV9 and TRBJ2-3; TRBD1 might be the D (5 bases). The germline gives CDR1 SGDLS, CDR2 YYNGEE. The CDR3 loop spans 15 amino acids. The V and J ends lost 3 bases and 4 bases respectively, with 15 bases between them. The CDR3 is CASSGGLGNADTQYF. As DNA, the CDR3 is TGTGCCAGCAGCGGGGGCCTCGGTAACGCAGATACGCAGTATTTT.